The next 29 T cell receptor beta chains were all read from a single sample in a study of CD8+CD57+ T cells in acquired aplastic anemia (dated by TCRdb to the late 2010s). Sequenced using an Illumina HiSeq 2000. Profiling of TCR beta VDJ combinations and CDR3 sequences used genomic DNA as the template. TCRdb's own reprocessing of the public reads used fastp at Q25 and MiXCR and kept productive beta chains. CDR3 protein sequences are deduplicated, and each keeps its most common genes and DNA. The sample includes approximately 180,000 distinct CDR3 sequences, with under 55% observed a single time. Together, the top ten hold 1.1% of the sample. Patients chosen for sequencing had shown expansion of CD8+CD57+ cells by flow cytometry. Sequencing was done on a sample of sorted CD4+, CD8+, or CD8+CD57+ T cells (not recorded which) from PBMCs. The source is a human donor with aplastic anemia.

This clonotype was recorded many times. V and J are TRBV5-1 and TRBJ2-7; D possibly corresponds to TRBD2 (6 bases). Germline loops: CDR1 SGHRS, CDR2 YFSETQ. V was shortened by 0 bases and J by 5 bases, with 18 bases between the two germline ends. The CDR3 extends over 16 amino acids. As DNA, the CDR3 is TGCGCCAGCAGCTTGGGAGAGGCGGGGCGGGGAAACGAGCAGTACTTC. Protein sequence: CASSLGEAGRGNEQYF.

As regards this clonotype: This could be a read error, since a much larger clone is one nucleotide away. The chain has TRBV7-8 and TRBJ1-2; weak D call: TRBD1 (5 bases). This CDR3 has 16 residues. Germline CDR1 SGHVS, CDR2 FQNEAQ. In DNA, the CDR3 is TGTGCCAGCAGCTTAGCGGGGCAGGGTCTATCATATGGCCACACCTTC. It is translated as CASSLAGQGLSYGHTF.

The chain employs TRBV6-5 and TRBJ1-1; no definite D call. Trimming removed 3 bases from V and 3 bases from J, with 14 bases in between. The CDR3 consists of 15 residues. Germline V gene sequence: CDR1 MNHEY, CDR2 SVGAGI. The CDR3 loop is CASSYIPGWDTEAFF. The CDR3, as DNA: TGTGCCAGCAGTTATATCCCGGGATGGGACACTGAAGCTTTCTTT.

This clonotype was detected many times. The CDR3 protein is CASTQLVGGTDTQYF. The CDR3 DNA is TGTGCCAGCACCCAGCTAGTGGGGGGCACAGATACGCAGTATTTT. The V and J genes are TRBV7-3 and TRBJ2-3; D tentatively reads TRBD1 or TRBD2 (5 bases each). The CDR3 runs to 15 residues. Germline CDR1 is SGHTA and CDR2 is FQGTGA. V was shortened by 7 bases and J by 1 base, with 15 bases between the two germline ends. The variable domain in full, with the rest retrieved from reference TRBV7-3 and TRBJ2-3, is GAGVSQTPSNKVTEKGKYVELRCDPISGHTALYWYRQSLGQGPEFLIYFQGTGAADDSGLPNDRFFAVRPEGSVSTLKIQRTERGDSAVYLCASTQLVGGTDTQYFGPGTRLTVL.

The rearrangement uses TRBV6-2 or TRBV6-3 and TRBJ1-1; no clear D gene. The V end lost 0 bases, the J end lost 4 bases, and 6 bases lay between the germline ends. The V gene's germline CDR1 is MNHEY and CDR2 SVGEGT. This CDR3 has 13 amino acids. The CDR3 nucleotides are TGTGCCAGCAGTTACTCGTTTGGCACTGAAGCTTTCTTT. This codes for CASSYSFGTEAFF.

Ten or more counts support this clonotype. J is TRBJ1-1 and V is TRBV7-2; 8 nucleotides agree with TRBD1. Germline V gene lookup returns CDR1 SGHTA and CDR2 FQGNSA. J gave up 1 base and V 4 bases, and 5 bases lay outside the gene matches. The CDR3 spans 15 residues. The CDR3 region has the DNA TGTGCCAGCAGCTGGCTACAGGGGGGGAACACTGAAGCTTTCTTT. Its translation: CASSWLQGGNTEAFF.

This clonotype was observed at least ten times. The chain joins TRBV5-4 to TRBJ1-2; TRBD1 matches at 7 bases. CDR1 is SGHNT and CDR2 is YYREEE in the germline V gene (reference sequence). The CDR3 length is 14 residues. V gave up 5 bases and J gave up 8 bases; unmatched junction bases: 12. The CDR3 is CASRGTRGGIGYTF. In DNA form, the CDR3 reads TGTGCCAGCAGGGGGACCAGGGGGGGTATCGGCTACACCTTC.

CDR3 nucleotide sequence: TGTGCCAGCAGCTTACCCCGGGATCCGGAGCAGTACTTC. It specifies CASSLPRDPEQYF. The chain combines TRBV7-6 with TRBJ2-7; D is possibly TRBD2 (5 bases). Germline V gene sequence: CDR1 SGHVS, CDR2 FNYEAQ. This CDR3 has 13 residues. Trimming took 2 bases from V and 7 from J, leaving 12 bases between them.

There are many counts of this clonotype. The genes are TRBV10-2 and TRBJ2-3; no reliable D call. The CDR3 consists of 11 residues. The germline gives CDR1 WSHSY, CDR2 SAAADI. The V end was cut by 5 bases, the J end by 4 bases, with 4 bases between. CDR3 sequence: CASSRADTQYF. DNA of the CDR3: TGCGCCAGCAGTAGAGCAGATACGCAGTATTTT.

The chain joins TRBV2 to TRBJ2-1; D remains unclear. V lost 6 bases, J lost 12 bases, and 18 bases lay in between. The length of the CDR3 is 13 residues. The germline CDR1 and CDR2 sequences are SNHLY and FYNNEI. This CDR3 reads CASSPRLGSGQFF. CDR3 nucleotide sequence: TGTGCCAGCAGCCCCCGCCTGGGCAGTGGGCAGTTCTTC. The variable domain in full, completed from reference TRBV2 and TRBJ2-1, reads EPEVTQTPSHQVTQMGQEVILRCVPISNHLYFYWYRQILGQKVEFLVSFYNNEISEKSEIFDDQFSVERPDGSNFTLKIRSTKLEDSAMYFCASSPRLGSGQFFGPGTRLTVL.

This clonotype was counted a few times. CDR3: CASSRSGLPFGTDTQYF. In DNA, the CDR3 is TGTGCCAGCAGCCGTTCGGGACTGCCCTTTGGGACAGATACGCAGTATTTT. This chain links TRBV3-1 with TRBJ2-3, with D possibly TRBD2 on 6 matching bases. Germline V gene lookup returns CDR1 LGHDT and CDR2 YNNKEL (reference sequence). V dropped 4 bases and J dropped 3 bases, with 20 bases sitting between them. CDR3 length equals 17 residues.

As to this clonotype: Relative to the germline gene, one junction end is altered; a read error may explain this. The chain uses TRBV2 and TRBJ2-7; D unresolved. The CDR3 runs 14 residues. Germline CDR1 SNHLY, CDR2 FYNNEI. CDR3 nucleotide sequence: TGTGCCAGCAGTGAAGCGCCTATCCACTACGAGCAGCACTTC. Translation: CASSEAPIHYEQHF. The full variable domain, completed using reference TRBV2 and TRBJ2-7, is EPEVTQTPSHQVTQMGQEVILRCVPISNHLYFYWYRQILGQKVEFLVSFYNNEISEKSEIFDDQFSVERPDGSNFTLKIRSTKLEDSAMYFCASSEAPIHYEQHFGPGTRLTVT.

The sample holds many counts of this clonotype. This chain uses TRBV4-1 with TRBJ1-4; D uncertain. The CDR3 totals 12 residues. Trimming took off 6 bases at V and 7 bases at J, with 9 bases between the two ends. CDR1 and CDR2 (germline): MGHRA, YSYEKL. CDR3 sequence reads: CASSHIGEKLFF. CDR3 coding DNA: TGCGCCAGCAGTCATATCGGTGAAAAACTGTTTTTT.

This chain joins TRBV7-8 and TRBJ1-5; 8 nucleotides align to TRBD1. Germline V gene lookup returns CDR1 SGHVS and CDR2 FQNEAQ. The CDR3 totals 15 residues. After removal of 0 bases from V and 3 bases from J, the junction contained 1 base not matched to a gene. DNA of the CDR3: TGTGCCAGCAGCTTAGCGACAGGGGTCAATCAGCCCCAGCATTTT. Translated: CASSLATGVNQPQHF.

At least ten counts were recorded for this clonotype. This chain joins TRBV5-4 and TRBJ2-7, with TRBD1 matching over 10 bases. The CDR3 runs 18 residues. Germline trimming cut 4 bases from V and 3 bases from J; bases unmatched to any gene: 16. The germline gives CDR1 SGHNT, CDR2 YYREEE (reference sequence). The CDR3 region is CASSDTMTGGAQVYEQYF. CDR3 nucleotides: TGTGCCAGCAGCGATACTATGACAGGGGGCGCCCAAGTCTACGAGCAGTACTTC. The whole variable domain, remainder taken from reference TRBV5-4 and TRBJ2-7, is ETGVTQSPTHLIKTRGQQVTLRCSSQSGHNTVSWYQQALGQGPQFIFQYYREEENGRGNFPPRFSGLQFPNYSSELNVNALELDDSALYLCASSDTMTGGAQVYEQYFGPGTRLTVT.

The chain uses TRBV6-1 and TRBJ2-7; TRBD2 aligns across 7 bases. This CDR3 is 13 amino acids long. Trimming at V came to 4 bases and at J to 7 bases, leaving 7 bases not matched to a gene. The V gene's germline CDR1 is MNHNS and CDR2 SASEGT. Here the CDR3 reads CASSGDRGGEQYF. Written as DNA, the CDR3 is TGTGCCAGCAGTGGAGACCGGGGAGGGGAGCAGTACTTC.

At least ten counts were recorded for this clonotype. The V call is TRBV5-1, the J call TRBJ1-1; 7 bases agree with TRBD1. The germline CDR1 and CDR2 sequences are SGHRS and YFSETQ. J gave up 1 base and V 6 bases, and 9 bases lay outside the gene matches. The CDR3 covers 15 residues. The CDR3 loop reads CASTRQGITNTEAFF. The CDR3 DNA sequence: TGCGCCAGCACCCGACAGGGAATAACGAACACTGAAGCTTTCTTT.

The V and J genes are TRBV10-3 and TRBJ2-4; unclear D gene. Per germline, CDR1 ENHRY and CDR2 SYGVKD. The CDR3 is 11 amino acids. V lost 10 bases and J lost 8, with 12 bases in between. CDR3 DNA: TGTGCCACCACGTTTGGGGACATTCAGTACTTC. Its protein product is CATTFGDIQYF.

The sample holds many counts of this clonotype. The V gene is TRBV6-6, the J gene TRBJ2-5, with TRBD2 identical over 9 bases. Looked up from germline, CDR1 is MNHNY and CDR2 is SVGAGI (reference sequence). The CDR3 is 17 amino acids. With 0 bases clipped from V and 4 bases from J, the junction kept 9 bases outside the gene matches. This CDR3 reads CASSYSRFSGGIETQYF. The CDR3 DNA follows: TGTGCCAGCAGTTACTCGAGGTTTAGCGGGGGCATAGAGACCCAGTACTTC.

The chain links TRBV9 to TRBJ1-6; D uncertain. V was trimmed by 0 bases and J by 10 bases, leaving 11 bases between them. The CDR3 contains 14 residues. CDR1 is SGDLS, CDR2 YYNGEE, per germline. The CDR3 DNA follows: TGTGCCAGCAGCGTAGCCGAGCTTAACTCACCCCTCCACTTT. Its translation is CASSVAELNSPLHF.

This clonotype was detected only a few times. The V and J genes are TRBV19 and TRBJ1-1, with D maybe TRBD1 (6 bases). V lost 8 bases, J lost 0 bases, and 16 bases lay in between. Germline assignment: CDR1 LNHDA and CDR2 SQIVND (reference sequence). The CDR3 runs 15 residues. The CDR3 DNA sequence: TGTGCCAGTTACAGAACGGGGGGCATGAACACTGAAGCTTTCTTT. Translated, it gives CASYRTGGMNTEAFF. Full variable domain (outside the CDR3, taken from reference TRBV19 and TRBJ1-1): DGGITQSPKYLFRKEGQNVTLSCEQNLNHDAMYWYRQDPGQGLRLIYYSQIVNDFQKGDIAEGYSVSREKKESFPLTVTSAQKNPTAFYLCASYRTGGMNTEAFFGQGTRLTVV.

V and J are TRBV20-1 and TRBJ1-6; 7 nucleotides line up with TRBD1. J was trimmed by 10 bases and V by 2 bases; bases with no gene match: 8. Germline CDR1 is DFQATT and CDR2 is SNEGSKA (reference sequence). CDR3 size: 14 residues. The CDR3 coding sequence is TGCAGTGCTAGAACAGGGGAGCGGCGGTCACCCCTCCACTTT. Translating gives CSARTGERRSPLHF.

Many counts were recorded for this clonotype. The chain uses TRBV19 and TRBJ1-6; D gene uncertain. The CDR3 has 17 amino acids. In germline, CDR1 is LNHDA, CDR2 SQIVND (reference sequence). Trimming left V 7 bases short and J 0 bases short, with 16 bases between. The CDR3 protein is CASTDKSPSSYNSPLHF. CDR3 nucleotide sequence: TGTGCCAGTACCGATAAGAGTCCGAGCTCCTATAATTCACCCCTCCACTTT.

At least ten counts were recorded for this clonotype. This chain connects TRBV7-8 to TRBJ2-7; a possible D gene is TRBD1 (7 bases). This CDR3 contains 14 residues. V lost 5 bases and J lost 9, with 20 bases in between. Per germline, CDR1 SGHVS and CDR2 FQNEAQ. The CDR3 sequence: CASSQQTAQGGQYF. CDR3 coding DNA: TGTGCCAGCAGCCAGCAAACCGCTCAGGGGGGGCAGTACTTC.

The chain combines TRBV19 with TRBJ2-3; 7 bases are a match to TRBD2. Germline trimming cut 9 bases from V and 0 bases from J; bases unmatched to any gene: 9. This CDR3 spans 15 amino acids. Germline CDR1 is LNHDA and CDR2 is SQIVND (reference sequence). This CDR3 is CASSERDFSTDTQYF. The CDR3 region has the DNA TGTGCCAGCAGTGAGCGGGACTTTAGCACAGATACGCAGTATTTT.

This clonotype was counted many times. The chain is built from TRBV5-1 and TRBJ1-5, with a weak D call TRBD1 (5 bases). The V gene's germline CDR1 is SGHRS and CDR2 YFSETQ. The V end was cut by 0 bases, the J end by 8 bases, with 12 bases between. This CDR3 is 14 amino acids long. The CDR3 here is CASSLVGPLEPQHF. CDR3 DNA sequence: TGCGCCAGCAGCTTGGTGGGGCCCCTTGAGCCCCAGCATTTT.

This clonotype has a count of ten or more. This chain connects TRBV9 to TRBJ2-2; TRBD1 agrees at 8 bases. Germline V gives CDR1 SGDLS, CDR2 YYNGEE. The CDR3 covers 15 residues. The J segment lost 6 bases and the V segment lost 0 bases, leaving 4 bases of the junction unmatched. CDR3 DNA sequence: TGTGCCAGCAGCGTAGAGACAGGGGTTCCCGGGGAGCTGTTTTTT. It encodes CASSVETGVPGELFF.

This clonotype was observed at least ten times. The rearrangement uses TRBV5-1 and TRBJ2-6; a possible D gene is TRBD1 (5 bases). CDR3 length: 17 amino acids. Trimming removed 4 bases at V and 0 bases at J, with 14 bases between. Germline CDR1 SGHRS, CDR2 YFSETQ. The CDR3 sequence: CASSPGAPLSGANVLTF. For the CDR3, the DNA is TGCGCCAGCAGCCCTGGGGCACCGCTCTCTGGGGCCAACGTCCTGACTTTC.

This clonotype was seen ten or more times. J is TRBJ1-1 and V is TRBV29-1, with 7 positions matching TRBD1. The CDR3 sequence is 12 residues long. The germline V gene encodes CDR1 SQVTM and CDR2 ANQGSEA. Trimming took 7 bases from V and 4 from J; bases not matched to a gene: 6. In nucleotides, the CDR3 is TGCAGCGGGAATGACAGGGTCACTGAAGCTTTCTTT. It specifies CSGNDRVTEAFF.